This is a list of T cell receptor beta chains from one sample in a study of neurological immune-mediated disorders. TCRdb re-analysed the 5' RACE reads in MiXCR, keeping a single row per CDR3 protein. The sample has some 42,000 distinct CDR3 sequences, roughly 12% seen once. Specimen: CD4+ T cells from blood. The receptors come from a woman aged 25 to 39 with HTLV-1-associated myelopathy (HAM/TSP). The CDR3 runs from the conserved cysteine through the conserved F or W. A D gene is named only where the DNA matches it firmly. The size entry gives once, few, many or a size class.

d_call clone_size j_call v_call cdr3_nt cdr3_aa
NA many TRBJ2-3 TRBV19 TGTGCCAGTAGTTTGCAGGACGGAAGGGGATTCGATACGCAGTATTTT CASSLQDGRGFDTQYF
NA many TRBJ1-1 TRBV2 TGTGCCAGCAGTGAATGGGGCGAGAACACTGAAGCTTTCTTT CASSEWGENTEAFF
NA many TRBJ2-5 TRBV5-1 TGCGCCAGCCTCGACCCGGGGCGGGGCGGTACCCAGTACTTC CASLDPGRGGTQYF
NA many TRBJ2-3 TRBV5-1 TGCGCCAGCAGCGCGGGGTACACAGATACGCAGTATTTT CASSAGYTDTQYF
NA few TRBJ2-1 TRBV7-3 TGTGCCAGCAGCTCGGGATATTCCCCCTACAATGAGCAGTTCTTC CASSSGYSPYNEQFF
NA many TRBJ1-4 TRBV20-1 TGCAGTGCTAGCATGGAAGGGTCGGGTGAAAAACTGTTTTTT CSASMEGSGEKLFF
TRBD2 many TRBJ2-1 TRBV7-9 TGTGCCAGCAGCTTAGCGAGCGGGGGTTGTTTCTTC CASSLASGGCFF
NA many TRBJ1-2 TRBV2 TGTGCCAGCAGTCCACAGAGCCTGGGCTATGGCTACACCTTC CASSPQSLGYGYTF
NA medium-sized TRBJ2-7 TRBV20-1 TGCAGTGCTAGAGAGTATATTGGTACTAGATACGAGCAGTACTTC CSAREYIGTRYEQYF
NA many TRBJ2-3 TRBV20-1 TGCAGTGCCGAGAAGACAGCTAGCACAGATACGCAGTATTTT CSAEKTASTDTQYF
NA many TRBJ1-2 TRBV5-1 TGCGCCAGCAGCTTGGGGATCGGGGCAACTAACTATGGCTACACCTTC CASSLGIGATNYGYTF
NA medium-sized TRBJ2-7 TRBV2 TGTGCCAGCAGTGAAGCGCAGGGACAGTACTTC CASSEAQGQYF
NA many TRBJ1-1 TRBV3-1 TGTGCCAGCAGCCAATATAGGGGGGTCTCTGTCGCTTTCTTT CASSQYRGVSVAFF
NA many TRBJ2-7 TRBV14 TGTGCCAGCAGCCAAGAAAGAGCGGGCGAGCAGTACTTC CASSQERAGEQYF
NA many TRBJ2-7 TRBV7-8 TGTGCCAGCAGCTTAGTAGGGCTCCACGAGCAGTACTTC CASSLVGLHEQYF
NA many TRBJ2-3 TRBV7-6 TGTGCCAGCAGCTTGGACGGCGATACGCAGTATTTT CASSLDGDTQYF
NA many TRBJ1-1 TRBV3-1 TGTGCCAGCAGCCCCAGGGGAAGTGCCACTGAAGCTTTCTTT CASSPRGSATEAFF